The clone carrying this T cell receptor beta chain has more than one count but fewer than ten. What it binds is unknown. Trimming removed 1 base from V and 3 bases from J; junction bases left unmatched: 7. The CDR3 is 15 amino acids. The germline gives CDR1 DFQATT, CDR2 SNEGSKA (reference sequence). These data come from a study of CD8 T cells in ankylosing spondylitis. Findings of the study overall: Disease-linked clones reportedly showed significant enrichment in matched ankylosing spondylitis synovial fluid. A TCR beta motif of roughly 8 highly homologous variants appeared characteristic of ankylosing spondylitis blood. Earlier authors reported some of these motif variants in reactive arthritis synovial fluid and blood.

The TCR beta libraries were generated through quantitative 5'-RACE incorporating molecular barcodes. TCRdb itself ran the 5' RACE reads through MiXCR, one entry per CDR3 protein. The repertoire holds 250,000 to 400,000 distinct CDR3 sequences, around 10% seen once, with about a tenth in the top ten. V is TRBV20-1 and J is TRBJ2-7; 9 bases agree with TRBD2. This clonotype was obtained from a female donor with ankylosing spondylitis or in good health (not recorded which). Sequencing input: blood, either unsorted or a sorted T cell fraction (not recorded which). CDR3 DNA: TGCAGTGCTAGAGGGGCTAGCGGGATTCTCTACGAGCAGTACTTC. The encoded protein is CSARGASGILYEQYF.